This T cell receptor beta chain comes out of a study of identical twins. Findings of the study overall: An excess of low generation probability was shown by twin-shared out-of-frame alpha sequences.

TCRdb reanalysed the 5' RACE reads using MiXCR and keeps one entry per CDR3 protein. This sample has a few hundred thousand distinct CDR3 sequences, with 9.5% to 10% found just once. V lost 2 bases and J lost 3, with 7 bases in between. The CDR3 runs 14 residues. Germline V CDR1 and CDR2: SGHVS, FNYEAQ. This clonotype was picked up many times. The antigen is unknown. The same specimen was also included in a second study, on yellow fever vaccine responses in identical twins.

The TCR originated in a woman under 30 in good health. The rearrangement joins TRBV7-6 to TRBJ2-2, with D unresolved. The sample comprised PBMCs. The CDR3 region is CASSLRLDTGELFF. CDR3 nucleotides: TGTGCCAGCAGCTTACGACTGGACACCGGGGAGCTGTTTTTT.